These T cell receptor beta chains were read from a single sample in a study of beta chain features in type 1 diabetes. Clones were sequenced by immunoSEQ multiplex PCR, and TCRdb holds only the in-frame ones, with some missing. The table records some 240,000 clones, approximately 10% of them present only once. Sample: central memory CD4+ T cells from blood. The receptors come from a man younger than 30 in good health. Both conserved end residues are part of each CDR3. A D gene is named only where the DNA matches it firmly. Only some rows state a clone size, as once, few, many or a class for expanded clones.

d_call	j_call	v_call	clone_size	cdr3_nt	cdr3_aa
TRBD2	TRBJ2-1	TRBV5-4	NA	TGTGCCAGCAGCTTGTGGTCTATGGGACTAGCGGGAGAGATCGATGAGCAGTTCTTC	CASSLWSMGLAGEIDEQFF
NA	TRBJ1-2	TRBV30	NA	TGTGCCTGGAGTCTCCCTTGGGGGCAGAATGATGGCTACACCTTC	CAWSLPWGQNDGYTF
NA	TRBJ2-1	TRBV11-2	NA	TGTGCCAGCAGCCTTGACCGAGGGCTGTACAATGAGCAGTTCTTC	CASSLDRGLYNEQFF
TRBD1	TRBJ2-7	TRBV28	NA	TGTGCCAGCAGTTTATCAGGGGGCGAGCAGTACTTC	CASSLSGGEQYF
TRBD2	TRBJ2-7	TRBV14	NA	TGTGCCAGCAGCCCTTATCGGGGGACTAGCGTCGACGAGCAGTACTTC	CASSPYRGTSVDEQYF
TRBD1	TRBJ1-4	TRBV25-1	few	TGTGCCAGCAGTCCAAGGACAGGGAGGGAAAAACTGTTTTTT	CASSPRTGREKLFF
TRBD2	TRBJ2-1	TRBV10-3	NA	TGTGCCGCCAAGGAAGGTAGCGGGGCCTTTACCTACAATGAGCAGTTCTTC	CAAKEGSGAFTYNEQFF
TRBD2	TRBJ2-3	TRBV18	NA	TGTGCCAGCTCACCACTAGCGGGAGGGCCCGATACGCAGTATTTT	CASSPLAGGPDTQYF
NA	TRBJ2-7	TRBV2	NA	TGTGCCAGCAGTCGCCATACCTACGAGCAGTACTTC	CASSRHTYEQYF
NA	TRBJ2-7	TRBV29-1	few	TGCAGCGTTCGAATAGGGGGGGGCTCCTACGAGCAGTACTTC	CSVRIGGGSYEQYF
NA	TRBJ1-1	TRBV29-1	few	TGCAGTGCGGGGACTGCTGAAGCTTTCTTT	CSAGTAEAFF
NA	TRBJ1-1	TRBV29-1	many	TGCAGCGTTGCTTCCGGGAACACTGAAGCTTTCTTT	CSVASGNTEAFF
NA	TRBJ2-1	TRBV7-9	many	TGTGCCAGCAGCTTAGGATCCAACCTGGGCAATGAGCAGTTCTTC	CASSLGSNLGNEQFF
NA	TRBJ2-1	TRBV4-3	NA	TGCGCCAGCAGCCAAGAAGATACCTACAATGAGCAGTTCTTC	CASSQEDTYNEQFF
NA	TRBJ2-5	TRBV6-1	few	TGTGCCAGCAGTGAATCCCACAGGGAGGAGGGTCGAGAGACCCAGTACTTC	CASSESHREEGRETQYF
NA	TRBJ1-4	TRBV2	NA	TGTGCCAGCAGTGAAATCGTGGGAGGCGAAAAACTGTTTTTT	CASSEIVGGEKLFF
NA	TRBJ2-3	TRBV30	few	TGTGCCTGGAGCGAGGGGGGGAGCACAGATACGCAGTATTTT	CAWSEGGSTDTQYF
NA	TRBJ2-1	TRBV30	few	TGTGCCTGGAGTCCCCCGGGCAGGTCCAATGAGCAGTTCTTC	CAWSPPGRSNEQFF
NA	TRBJ2-3	TRBV7-3	NA	TGTGCCAGCAGCCGAGACAGGGAGGCAGATACGCAGTATTTT	CASSRDREADTQYF
NA	TRBJ2-7	TRBV7-9	NA	TGTGCCAGCAGCTTAGCAGGGGTTACGTACGAGCAGTACTTC	CASSLAGVTYEQYF
NA	TRBJ1-5	TRBV28	NA	TGTGCCAGCAGTTGGGATCAGCCCCAGCATTTT	CASSWDQPQHF
NA	TRBJ2-4	TRBV11-2	NA	TGTGCCAGCAGCCTGGACAGAAACATTCAGTACTTC	CASSLDRNIQYF
NA	TRBJ1-2	TRBV20-1	few	TGCAGTGCTGACGGCCCCCGGGGCTACACCTTC	CSADGPRGYTF
NA	TRBJ2-7	TRBV30	few	TGTGCCTGGGGTAGGTCCAGCACCTACGAGCAGTACTTC	CAWGRSSTYEQYF
NA	TRBJ2-1	TRBV11-2	NA	TGTGCCAGCAGCTTAGAATCAGGTGCGTCGGGCTACAATGAGCAGTTCTTC	CASSLESGASGYNEQFF
NA	TRBJ2-2	TRBV7-2	NA	TGTGCCAGCAGCTTAGTAGGCAGCACCACCGGGGAGCTGTTTTTT	CASSLVGSTTGELFF
NA	TRBJ2-3	TRBV27	NA	TGTGCCAGCAGTTCGGTCACAGATACGCAGTATTTT	CASSSVTDTQYF
NA	TRBJ2-2	TRBV21-1	NA	TGTGCCAGCATCAGAAAGGGGGGAACTTTCACCGGGGAGCTGTTTTTT	CASIRKGGTFTGELFF
NA	TRBJ1-1	TRBV29-1	few	TGCAGCGCAGCAGGGAACACTGAAGCTTTCTTT	CSAAGNTEAFF
NA	TRBJ2-3	TRBV29-1	few	TGCAGCGTTGAATCCTCGGGTAGGGGTACGCAGTATTTT	CSVESSGRGTQYF
TRBD1	TRBJ1-4	TRBV4-2	NA	TGTGCCAGCCGGCCCTTGAGGGGGCCTAATGAAAAACTGTTTTTT	CASRPLRGPNEKLFF
TRBD2	TRBJ2-1	TRBV7-9	many	TGTGCCAGCAGCTTAGCACTAGCGGGAGCGTACAATGAGCAGTTCTTC	CASSLALAGAYNEQFF
NA	TRBJ2-1	TRBV5-4	NA	TGTGCCAGCAGCTTGCCAGGGACAATTGAGCAGTTCTTC	CASSLPGTIEQFF
NA	TRBJ2-3	TRBV6-6	NA	TGTGCCAGCAGTTCGCTAGGGGGGTACACAGATACGCAGTATTTT	CASSSLGGYTDTQYF
NA	TRBJ2-2	TRBV29-1	NA	TGCAGCGTCCGTGGGGGGGCAGCGAACACCGGGGAGCTGTTTTTT	CSVRGGAANTGELFF
NA	TRBJ2-1	TRBV7-2	few	TGTGCCAGCAGCTTAACGCAGGGCTCCTACAATGAGCAGTTCTTC	CASSLTQGSYNEQFF
TRBD2	TRBJ2-2	TRBV4-1	few	TGCGCCAGCAGCCAATTACTAGCGGGAGCCCCCGGGGAGCTGTTTTTT	CASSQLLAGAPGELFF
TRBD1	TRBJ2-7	TRBV5-1	few	TGCGCCAGCAGCTTGGCTGGGACAGTTTCCTACGAGCAGTACTTC	CASSLAGTVSYEQYF
NA	TRBJ2-6	TRBV11-2	many	TGTGCCAGCAGCCCCACGCTCTCTGGGGCCAACGTCCTGACTTTC	CASSPTLSGANVLTF
TRBD1	TRBJ2-3	TRBV7-8	NA	TGTGCCAGCAGCCGTCGAGACAGGGCGGCAGGCACAGATACGCAGTATTTT	CASSRRDRAAGTDTQYF
NA	TRBJ2-1	TRBV4-3	NA	TGCGCCAGCAGCCAAGCAGAGGGAAGGGGCTCCTACAATGAGCAGTTCTTC	CASSQAEGRGSYNEQFF
NA	TRBJ2-5	TRBV13	NA	TGCGCCAGCAGCCTCACGGGGGACGCAGCAGAGACCCAGTACTTC	CASSLTGDAAETQYF